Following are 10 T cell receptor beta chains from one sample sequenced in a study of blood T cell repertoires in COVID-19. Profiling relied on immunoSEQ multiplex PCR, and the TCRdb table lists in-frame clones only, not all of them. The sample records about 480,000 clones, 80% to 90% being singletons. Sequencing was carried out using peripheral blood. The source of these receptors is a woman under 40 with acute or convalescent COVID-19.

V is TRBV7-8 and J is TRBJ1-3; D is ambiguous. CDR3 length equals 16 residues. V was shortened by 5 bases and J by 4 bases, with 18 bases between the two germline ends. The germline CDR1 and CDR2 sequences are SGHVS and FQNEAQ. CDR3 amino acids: CASSPNSLPTGNTIYF. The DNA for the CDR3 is TGTGCCAGCAGCCCCAATTCGCTCCCGACAGGAAACACCATATATTTT.

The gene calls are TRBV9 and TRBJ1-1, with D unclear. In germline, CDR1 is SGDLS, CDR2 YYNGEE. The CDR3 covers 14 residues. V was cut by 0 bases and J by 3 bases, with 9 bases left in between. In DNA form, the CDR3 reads TGTGCCAGCAGCGTAGCGCCTCGGGACACTGAAGCTTTCTTT. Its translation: CASSVAPRDTEAFF.

The CDR3 region is CASSTSLYEQYF. The DNA of the CDR3 is TGTGCCAGTAGTACTTCCCTCTACGAGCAGTACTTC. This sequence joins TRBV19 and TRBJ2-7; D unresolved. V dropped 4 bases and J dropped 3 bases, with 7 bases sitting between them. The V gene's germline CDR1 is LNHDA and CDR2 SQIVND (reference sequence). The CDR3 sequence is 12 residues long.

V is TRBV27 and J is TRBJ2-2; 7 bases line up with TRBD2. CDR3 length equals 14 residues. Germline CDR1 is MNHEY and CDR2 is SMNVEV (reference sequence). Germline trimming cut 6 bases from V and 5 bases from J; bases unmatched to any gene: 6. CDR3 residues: CASRGLMITGELFF. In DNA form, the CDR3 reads TGTGCCAGCAGGGGACTAATGATTACCGGGGAGCTGTTTTTT.

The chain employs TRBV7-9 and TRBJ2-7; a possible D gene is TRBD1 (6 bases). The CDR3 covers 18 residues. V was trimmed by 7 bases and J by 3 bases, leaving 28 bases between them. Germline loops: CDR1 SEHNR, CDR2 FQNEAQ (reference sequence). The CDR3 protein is CASTQLYAQGPRSYEQYF. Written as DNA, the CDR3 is TGTGCCAGCACCCAGTTGTACGCCCAGGGGCCTAGAAGCTACGAGCAGTACTTC.

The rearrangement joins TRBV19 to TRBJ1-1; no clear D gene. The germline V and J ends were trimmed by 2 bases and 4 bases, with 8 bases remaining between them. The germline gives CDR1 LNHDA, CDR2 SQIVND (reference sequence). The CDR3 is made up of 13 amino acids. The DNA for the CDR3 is TGTGCCAGTAGTATAAGTTGGAGCACTGAAGCTTTCTTT. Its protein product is CASSISWSTEAFF.

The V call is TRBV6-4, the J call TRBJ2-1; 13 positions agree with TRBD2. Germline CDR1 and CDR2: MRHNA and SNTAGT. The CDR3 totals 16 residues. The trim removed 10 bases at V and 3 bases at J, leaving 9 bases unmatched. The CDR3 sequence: CANFVGLAGDYNEQFF. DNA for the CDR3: TGTGCCAACTTCGTAGGACTAGCGGGGGACTACAATGAGCAGTTCTTC.

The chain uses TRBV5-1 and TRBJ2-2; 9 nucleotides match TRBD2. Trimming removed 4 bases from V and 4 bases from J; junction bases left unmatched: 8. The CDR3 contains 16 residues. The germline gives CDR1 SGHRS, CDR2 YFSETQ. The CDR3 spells CASSPFLAGSTGELFF. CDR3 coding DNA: TGCGCCAGCAGCCCCTTTCTAGCGGGGTCCACCGGGGAGCTGTTTTTT. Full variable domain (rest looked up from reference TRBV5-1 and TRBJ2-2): KAGVTQTPRYLIKTRGQQVTLSCSPISGHRSVSWYQQTPGQGLQFLFEYFSETQRNKGNFPGRFSGRQFSNSRSEMNVSTLELGDSALYLCASSPFLAGSTGELFFGEGSRLTVL.

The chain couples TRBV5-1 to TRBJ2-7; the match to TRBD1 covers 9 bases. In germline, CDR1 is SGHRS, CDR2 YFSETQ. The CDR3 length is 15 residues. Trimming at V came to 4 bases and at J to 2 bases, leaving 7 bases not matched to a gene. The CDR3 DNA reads TGCGCCAGCAGCCCGGGACAGGGTAAGACCTACGAGCAGTACTTC. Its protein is CASSPGQGKTYEQYF.

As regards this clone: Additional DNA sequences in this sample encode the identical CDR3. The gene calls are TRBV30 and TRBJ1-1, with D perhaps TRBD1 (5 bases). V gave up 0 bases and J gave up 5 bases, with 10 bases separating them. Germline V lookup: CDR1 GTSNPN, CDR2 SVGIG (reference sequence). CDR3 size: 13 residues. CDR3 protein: CAWSVLRGTEAFF. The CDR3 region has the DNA TGTGCCTGGAGTGTACTAAGGGGTACTGAAGCTTTCTTT.